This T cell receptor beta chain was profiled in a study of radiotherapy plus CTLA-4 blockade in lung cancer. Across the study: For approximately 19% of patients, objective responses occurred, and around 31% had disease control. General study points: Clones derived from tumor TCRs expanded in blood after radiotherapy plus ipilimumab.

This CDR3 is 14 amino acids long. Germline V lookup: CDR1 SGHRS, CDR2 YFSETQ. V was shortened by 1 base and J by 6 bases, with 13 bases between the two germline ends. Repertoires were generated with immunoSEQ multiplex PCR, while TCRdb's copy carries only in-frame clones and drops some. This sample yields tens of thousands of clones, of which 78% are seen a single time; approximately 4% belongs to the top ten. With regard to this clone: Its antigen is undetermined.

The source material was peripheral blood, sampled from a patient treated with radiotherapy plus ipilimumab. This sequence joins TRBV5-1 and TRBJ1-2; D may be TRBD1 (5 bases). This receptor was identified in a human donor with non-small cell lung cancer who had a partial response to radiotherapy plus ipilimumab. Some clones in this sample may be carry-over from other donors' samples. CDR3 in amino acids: CASSLSAGRDGYTF. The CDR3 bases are TGCGCCAGCAGCTTGAGCGCAGGGAGGGATGGCTACACCTTC.